Sequencing of this T cell receptor beta chain was carried out in a study of blood T cell repertoires in COVID-19. Study overall: Sources were T cells, B-cell-depleted T cells, or PBMCs; the material itself was cDNA or gDNA.

This clone was seen only once. Cohort placement rested on clinical history that participants reported themselves. Cohort 3 donors counted as recovered after two negative PCRs, clearance, or resolved symptoms. Sequencing was performed with immunoSEQ multiplex PCR; in TCRdb, only in-frame clones are kept and a portion is missing. This sample has 250,000 to 300,000 clones; nearly 90% occur once, and the top ten carry about 1%. The length of the CDR3 is 17 residues. CDR1 SEHNR and CDR2 FQNEAQ come from the germline V gene (reference sequence). The ends were cut back, 4 bases at V and 5 bases at J, with 20 bases in the middle.

The source is a woman in her thirties who had recovered from COVID-19. The rearrangement uses TRBV7-9 and TRBJ2-2; D perhaps matches TRBD2 (5 bases). The specimen was PBMCs or T cells enriched from blood (not recorded which). CDR3 residues: CASSSSDSPRGTGELFF. In nucleotides, the CDR3 is TGTGCCAGCAGCTCATCGGACTCTCCGCGCGGAACCGGGGAGCTGTTTTTT. Full variable domain (remainder filled in from reference TRBV7-9 and TRBJ2-2): DTGVSQNPRHKITKRGQNVTFRCDPISEHNRLYWYRQTLGQGPEFLTYFQNEAQLEKSRLLSDRFSAERPKGSFSTLEIQRTEQGDSAMYLCASSSSDSPRGTGELFFGEGSRLTVL.